The 28 T cell receptor beta chains in this list originate from one sample, sequenced in a study of preoperative IRX-2 immunotherapy in early breast cancer. Method: immunoSEQ multiplex PCR; TCRdb's copy keeps in-frame clones and lacks some. Altogether under 25,000 clones are present, approximately 80% being singletons, with the ten largest covering roughly 1.2%. Described treatment: preoperative locoregional IRX-2 cytokine immunotherapy. The source was lymph node tissue, collected after IRX-2 immunotherapy. These receptors originate from a human donor with breast cancer.

This chain joins TRBV11-3 and TRBJ2-7, with 8 nucleotides matching TRBD2. There are 16 residues in the CDR3. The germline CDR1 and CDR2 sequences are SGHNT and YENEEA. Losses at the gene ends were 1 base for V and 4 bases for J; bases not matched to a gene: 9. CDR3 nucleotides: TGTGCCAGCAGCTTAGGAGGAGGGACTAGGCGATACGAGCAGTACTTC. This encodes CASSLGGGTRRYEQYF.

This clone was observed once. This chain joins TRBV11-3 and TRBJ1-2, with TRBD1 matching over 9 bases. V was pared by 5 bases and J by 6 bases, with 7 bases of the junction left unmatched. The CDR3 has 14 residues. From germline, CDR1 is SGHNT and CDR2 YENEEA. The CDR3 DNA reads TGTGCCAGCAGCGTACAGGGGGCTGGGGATGGCTACACCTTC. This gives the protein CASSVQGAGDGYTF.

The J gene is TRBJ1-1, the V gene TRBV29-1, with D tentatively TRBD1 (5 bases). CDR3 length: 16 amino acids. Germline V lookup: CDR1 SQVTM, CDR2 ANQGSEA. Trimming shortened V by 2 bases and J by 5 bases, and 21 bases separated the two germline ends. The CDR3 sequence: CSVEFSSGGARTEAFF. The CDR3, as DNA: TGCAGCGTTGAATTTTCGTCCGGTGGGGCCCGAACTGAAGCTTTCTTT.

The table lists this clone with a few counts. One end of the junction varies from germline; a read error may be responsible. V usage is TRBV6-8 and J usage is TRBJ2-7, with 10 bases identical to TRBD1. The CDR3 totals 15 residues. Germline V gene sequence: CDR1 MNHGY, CDR2 SAAAGT. CDR3 coding DNA: TGTGCCAGCAGTGACTCGACAGGGGGCATGGACGAGCAGTACTTC. It codes for CASSDSTGGMDEQYF.

The chain has TRBV23-1 and TRBJ1-5, with TRBD1 matching 8 bases. TRBV23-1 is labeled an ORF, and its function is uncertain. The CDR3 sequence is 16 residues long. With V trimmed by 6 bases and J by 0 bases, 7 bases remained unmatched. The CDR3 reads CASSQMTGASNQPQHF. DNA of the CDR3: TGCGCCAGCAGCCAAATGACAGGGGCTAGCAATCAGCCCCAGCATTTT.

A single count supports this clone. This rearrangement joins TRBV9 to TRBJ2-1; D may match TRBD1 or TRBD2 (5 bases each). Germline CDR1 and CDR2: SGDLS and YYNGEE. The CDR3 spans 16 residues. Trimming stripped 0 bases from V and 7 bases from J, with 17 bases between. The CDR3 region is CASSVGDGDWGNEQFF. CDR3 coding DNA: TGTGCCAGCAGCGTAGGTGACGGAGACTGGGGGAATGAGCAGTTCTTC.

The chain uses TRBV7-4 and TRBJ1-1, with D unclear. The V gene lost 1 base and the J gene lost 3 bases, with 6 bases spanning the gap. CDR1 is SGHVT and CDR2 is SQSDAQ in the germline V gene. This CDR3 has 13 amino acids. CDR3 nucleotide sequence: TGTGCCAGCAGCTTAGGGTTGGACACTGAAGCTTTCTTT. Translating gives CASSLGLDTEAFF.

This CDR3 reads CASSANSGGVYNEQFF. For the CDR3, the DNA is TGTGCCAGCAGCGCCAATAGCGGGGGGGTCTACAATGAGCAGTTCTTC. V is TRBV6-8 and J is TRBJ2-1; 11 bases are a match to TRBD2. The CDR3 has 16 amino acids. The germline CDR1 and CDR2 sequences are MNHGY and SAAAGT. J was trimmed by 3 bases and V by 6 bases; bases with no gene match: 7.

This chain joins TRBV18 and TRBJ2-6; D may match TRBD1 or TRBD2 (7 bases each). The CDR3 is 18 residues long. Looked up from germline, CDR1 is KGHSH and CDR2 is LQKENI. V was clipped by 2 bases and J by 0 bases, with 14 bases between them. In DNA, the CDR3 is TGTGCCAGCTCACCAGGGGCAGGGGGGGCCTCTGGGGCCAACGTCCTGACTTTC. Amino acids: CASSPGAGGASGANVLTF.

The rearrangement joins TRBV30 to TRBJ1-6; tentatively, D is TRBD1 (5 bases). The V end lost 2 bases, the J end lost 9 bases, and 11 bases lay between the germline ends. Germline V gene lookup returns CDR1 GTSNPN and CDR2 SVGIG (reference sequence). There are 13 residues in the CDR3. As DNA, the CDR3 is TGTGCCTGGAGTCTCCGGGGCGGTTCACCCCTCCACTTT. Its protein is CAWSLRGGSPLHF.

The chain combines TRBV28 with TRBJ2-2; 14 bases line up with TRBD2. The germline gives CDR1 MDHEN, CDR2 SYDVKM. The CDR3 is 17 amino acids. Trimming at V came to 0 bases and at J to 6 bases, leaving 3 bases not matched to a gene. The CDR3 region is CASSLWRLAGGPGELFF. In DNA form, the CDR3 reads TGTGCCAGCAGTTTATGGAGACTAGCGGGAGGGCCCGGGGAGCTGTTTTTT.

The chain employs TRBV28 and TRBJ2-2, with unresolved D. Trimming removed 5 bases at V and 7 bases at J, with 14 bases between. The CDR3 consists of 14 residues. Germline CDR1 and CDR2: MDHEN and SYDVKM. The CDR3 protein is CASSKGSPVGELFF. In DNA, the CDR3 is TGTGCCAGCAGTAAGGGTAGTCCGGTCGGGGAGCTGTTTTTT.

J is TRBJ2-2 and V is TRBV6-8; 11 bases fit TRBD2. CDR3 length: 15 amino acids. The germline V gene encodes CDR1 MNHGY and CDR2 SAAAGT. The ends lost 5 bases at V and 8 bases at J; junction bases unmatched: 7. The DNA of the CDR3 is TGTGCCAGCAGTGGGCTAGCGGGAGGATATGGGGAGCTGTTTTTT. It specifies CASSGLAGGYGELFF.

Within the sample, this clone is medium-sized (0.01 to 0.1%). This chain joins TRBV29-1 and TRBJ1-3; 7 bases map to TRBD1. The germline V gene encodes CDR1 SQVTM and CDR2 ANQGSEA. The CDR3 is made up of 12 amino acids. The V and J ends lost 7 bases and 3 bases, in that order; junction bases with no gene match: 3. This CDR3 reads CSATGVGNTIYF. The CDR3, as DNA: TGCAGCGCTACAGGGGTTGGAAACACCATATATTTT.

The J gene is TRBJ1-5, the V gene TRBV19, with D hard to call. Trimming removed 0 bases at V and 3 bases at J, with 9 bases between. The CDR3 runs 15 residues. Germline V lookup: CDR1 LNHDA, CDR2 SQIVND (reference sequence). CDR3 coding DNA: TGTGCCAGTAGTATAGACGGGTTTCACAATCAGCCCCAGCATTTT. Residues: CASSIDGFHNQPQHF.

The chain recombines TRBV18 with TRBJ1-6; no definite D call. This CDR3 comprises 13 residues. Germline-derived CDR1 and CDR2 are KGHSH and LQKENI. The ends were cut back, 2 bases at V and 9 bases at J, with 8 bases in the middle. The CDR3 sequence is CASSPDASSPLHF. The CDR3 DNA is TGTGCCAGCTCACCAGATGCGAGTTCACCCCTCCACTTT.

The CDR3 is CSVGGAKGRERFHEQYF. DNA of the CDR3: TGCAGCGTTGGGGGGGCGAAGGGACGGGAGCGGTTCCACGAGCAGTACTTC. V gene TRBV29-1 combines with J gene TRBJ2-7, with D perhaps assigned TRBD1 or TRBD2 (6 bases each). This CDR3 region has 17 residues. V was trimmed by 4 bases and J by 5 bases, leaving 27 bases between them. From germline, CDR1 is SQVTM and CDR2 ANQGSEA.

V and J are TRBV12-5 and TRBJ2-5; D remains unclear. The germline V gene encodes CDR1 LGHNT and CDR2 FRNRAP. The V end lost 1 base, the J end lost 6 bases, and 6 bases lay between the germline ends. This CDR3 is 12 amino acids long. The CDR3 region has the DNA TGTGCTAGTGGTTTGGAGTCGAAGACCCAGTACTTC. It codes for CASGLESKTQYF.

This clone was counted once. The chain carries TRBV19 and TRBJ2-4, with 8 bases matching TRBD1. Unmatched junction bases numbered 8, after V lost 4 bases and J lost 0 bases. The germline gives CDR1 LNHDA, CDR2 SQIVND (reference sequence). The CDR3 covers 17 residues. CDR3: CASSRQGAQLAKNIQYF. CDR3 DNA sequence: TGTGCCAGTAGTAGGCAGGGGGCTCAACTAGCCAAAAACATTCAGTACTTC.

V is TRBV6-8 and J is TRBJ1-1, with D unresolved. V was pared by 6 bases and J by 5 bases, with 10 bases between. The CDR3 spans 12 residues. Germline V gives CDR1 MNHGY, CDR2 SAAAGT. The CDR3 DNA follows: TGTGCCAGCAGACGATTTGGGACTGAAGCTTTCTTT. Protein product: CASRRFGTEAFF.

This chain connects TRBV28 to TRBJ2-1; D ambiguous. V gave up 7 bases and J gave up 4 bases, with 17 bases separating them. CDR1 and CDR2 (germline): MDHEN, SYDVKM. CDR3 length: 15 residues. The CDR3 DNA reads TGTGCCAGCATAAGTGATAGGGCCCGATACAATGAGCAGTTCTTC. Its protein is CASISDRARYNEQFF.

The CDR3 DNA reads TGTGCCAGCAGCACCGCTCTAGGGGGGGCAGGGACCCAGTACTTC. This translates into CASSTALGGAGTQYF. This sequence joins TRBV11-3 and TRBJ2-5, with D possibly matching TRBD2 (7 bases). V was trimmed by 5 bases and J by 7 bases, leaving 20 bases between them. The CDR3 extends over 15 amino acids. Germline assignment: CDR1 SGHNT and CDR2 YENEEA.

The chain combines TRBV18 with TRBJ2-5, with unresolved D. Trimming removed 0 bases at V and 5 bases at J, with 7 bases between. The germline gives CDR1 KGHSH, CDR2 LQKENI. The CDR3 is 13 amino acids. DNA of the CDR3: TGTGCCAGCTCACCACCGTTGAGGGAGACCCAGTACTTC. This codes for CASSPPLRETQYF. The complete variable domain, with remaining parts taken from reference TRBV18 and TRBJ2-5, reads NAGVMQNPRHLVRRRGQEARLRCSPMKGHSHVYWYRQLPEEGLKFMVYLQKENIIDESGMPKERFSAEFPKEGPSILRIQQVVRGDSAAYFCASSPPLRETQYFGPGTRLLVL.

The chain carries TRBV6-8 and TRBJ2-5, with D perhaps matching TRBD2 (6 bases). Germline V gene data show CDR1 as MNHGY and CDR2 as SAAAGT. V was trimmed by 4 bases and J by 5 bases, leaving 11 bases between them. The CDR3 has 13 residues. The CDR3, as DNA: TGTGCCAGCAGTTTCACTAGCCGGGAGACCCAGTACTTC. Translation gives CASSFTSRETQYF.

The gene calls are TRBV6-8 and TRBJ2-2; D is possibly TRBD1 (5 bases). This CDR3 spans 16 amino acids. V was trimmed by 2 bases and J by 0 bases, leaving 10 bases between them. Per germline, CDR1 MNHGY and CDR2 SAAAGT. This chain's CDR3 is CASSYARTTNTGELFF. As DNA, the CDR3 is TGTGCCAGCAGTTACGCCCGGACAACGAACACCGGGGAGCTGTTTTTT.

The chain carries TRBV4-1 and TRBJ1-5; D is undetermined. Per the germline V gene, CDR1 is MGHRA and CDR2 is YSYEKL. Trimming cost V 0 bases and J 6 bases, with 9 bases left between them. CDR3 length equals 14 residues. CDR3 sequence reads: CASSQERGSQPQHF. The CDR3 nucleotides read TGCGCCAGCAGCCAAGAAAGAGGGAGTCAGCCCCAGCATTTT.

The chain couples TRBV7-8 to TRBJ2-3; weak D call: TRBD2 (6 bases). From germline, CDR1 is SGHVS and CDR2 FQNEAQ. The CDR3 consists of 13 residues. The ends were cut back, 5 bases at V and 5 bases at J, with 11 bases in the middle. This chain's CDR3 is CASSPIGGDTQYF. DNA for the CDR3: TGTGCCAGCAGCCCGATCGGGGGAGATACGCAGTATTTT. The full variable domain, in which reference TRBV7-8 and TRBJ2-3 provide the parts outside the CDR3, is GAGVSQSPRYKVAKRGQDVALRCDPISGHVSLFWYQQALGQGPEFLTYFQNEAQLDKSGLPSDRFFAERPEGSVSTLKIQRTQQEDSAVYLCASSPIGGDTQYFGPGTRLTVL.

The chain couples TRBV6-8 to TRBJ1-3; D is ambiguous. V lost 5 bases to trimming and J lost 0 bases, with 11 bases between them. There are 15 residues in the CDR3. Germline values: CDR1 MNHGY, CDR2 SAAAGT. In DNA, the CDR3 is TGTGCCAGCAGTGTCCCTGGGAGCTCTGGAAACACCATATATTTT. Amino acids: CASSVPGSSGNTIYF.